This TCR beta chain was sequenced during a study of identical twins. Study-level points and caveats: Weaker excess sharing between twins was seen in beta out-of-frame sequences.

Per germline, CDR1 SGHVS and CDR2 FNYEAQ. The V and J ends lost 8 bases and 4 bases respectively, with 8 bases between them. This CDR3 region has 12 residues. Using its own MiXCR run on the 5' RACE reads, TCRdb lists one record per CDR3 protein. The sample has about 220,000 distinct CDR3 sequences; around a tenth are singletons. Comment on this clonotype: The antigen is unknown.

Specimen: memory (CD45RO+) T cells sorted from blood. The rearrangement uses TRBV7-6 and TRBJ2-2; TRBD1 is a possible D gene (5 bases). The receptor was derived from a young woman in good health. The DNA for the CDR3 is TGTGCCAGCGCTGGGGCCACCGGGGAGCTGTTTTTT. This sequence encodes CASAGATGELFF.